This T cell receptor beta chain comes out of a study of blood T cell repertoires in COVID-19. Study at large: Some COVID-19 samples were acute and others convalescent; all came from the United States, Italy and Spain. PBMCs, B-cell-depleted T cells, or T cells were the source of the cDNA or gDNA that made up the material.

Methods used by the authors: Scientists estimated how many nucleated cells there were by amplifying reference gene primers. Generated by immunoSEQ multiplex PCR, the TCRdb table keeps only in-frame clones and is missing some. V and J calls and clone size follow that table, whereas D and trimming were derived from the DNA. Of around 99,000 clones listed, approximately 88% were seen once; the top ten hold roughly 4.9%. In germline, CDR1 is SNHLY, CDR2 FYNNEI. The CDR3 loop spans 14 amino acids. V gave up 7 bases and J gave up 4 bases, with 16 bases separating them. The sample comprised peripheral blood. The origin of this receptor is a man aged 40-49 years with active or convalescent COVID-19. This chain uses TRBV2 with TRBJ1-1, with TRBD1 as a possible D gene (6 bases). For the CDR3, the DNA is TGTGCCAGCACCCAAGAGGGGGGGCGCACTGAAGCTTTCTTT. Its protein is CASTQEGGRTEAFF.